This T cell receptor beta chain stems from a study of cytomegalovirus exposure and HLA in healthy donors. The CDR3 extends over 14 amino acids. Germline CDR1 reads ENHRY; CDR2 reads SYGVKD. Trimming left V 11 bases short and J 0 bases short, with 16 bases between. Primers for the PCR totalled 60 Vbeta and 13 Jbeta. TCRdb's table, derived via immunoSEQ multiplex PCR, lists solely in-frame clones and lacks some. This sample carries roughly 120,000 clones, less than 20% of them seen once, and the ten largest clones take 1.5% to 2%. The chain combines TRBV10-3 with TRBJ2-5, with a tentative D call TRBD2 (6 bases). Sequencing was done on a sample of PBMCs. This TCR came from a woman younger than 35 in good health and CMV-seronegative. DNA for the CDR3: TGTGCCTCTAACGGGGCGGGGAACCAAGAGACCCAGTACTTC. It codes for CASNGAGNQETQYF.